Shown below are 4 T cell receptor beta chains from a single sample sequenced in a study of blood T cell repertoires in COVID-19. Profiling relied on immunoSEQ multiplex PCR, and the TCRdb table lists in-frame clones only, not all of them. The sample comprises around 110,000 clones, 76% of which are singletons, and 6.2% rests with the top ten. The sequenced sample consisted of peripheral blood. The receptors were sampled from a man aged 80 or over with COVID-19, enrolled during active disease.

This clone was counted between two and nine times. The J gene is TRBJ2-3, the V gene TRBV2; 9 bases line up with TRBD2. The CDR3 runs 15 residues. V dropped 4 bases and J dropped 3; count of bases not matched to a gene: 5. CDR1 and CDR2 from the germline V gene are SNHLY and FYNNEI. CDR3 protein: CASSGAGGPTDTQYF. The CDR3 region has the DNA TGTGCCAGCAGTGGCGCGGGAGGGCCAACAGATACGCAGTATTTT.

The rearrangement uses TRBV9 and TRBJ2-3; D remains unclear. CDR1 SGDLS and CDR2 YYNGEE come from the germline V gene. Trimming shortened V by 1 base and J by 2 bases, and 8 bases separated the two germline ends. This CDR3 is built from 14 residues. The CDR3, as DNA: TGTGCCAGCAGCGTATTTCCGTTCACAGATACGCAGTATTTT. This sequence encodes CASSVFPFTDTQYF.

This clone was seen more than once but under ten times. The V gene is TRBV6-5, the J gene TRBJ2-2, with a tentative D call TRBD2 (6 bases). Trimming pared 4 bases from V and 3 bases from J, leaving 12 bases between. The CDR3 is made up of 15 amino acids. Germline V CDR1 and CDR2: MNHEY, SVGAGI. The CDR3 loop is CASSSRDFYTGELFF. DNA for the CDR3: TGTGCCAGCAGTTCCCGGGACTTCTACACCGGGGAGCTGTTTTTT.

The chain joins TRBV5-4 to TRBJ2-1, with 14 bases that match TRBD2. Germline V gene sequence: CDR1 SGHNT, CDR2 YYREEE (reference sequence). Unmatched junction bases numbered 4, after V lost 6 bases and J lost 8 bases. The CDR3 is 14 amino acids. This CDR3 reads CASTSGLAGDEQFF. The CDR3, as DNA: TGTGCCAGCACCTCGGGACTAGCGGGAGATGAGCAGTTCTTC.